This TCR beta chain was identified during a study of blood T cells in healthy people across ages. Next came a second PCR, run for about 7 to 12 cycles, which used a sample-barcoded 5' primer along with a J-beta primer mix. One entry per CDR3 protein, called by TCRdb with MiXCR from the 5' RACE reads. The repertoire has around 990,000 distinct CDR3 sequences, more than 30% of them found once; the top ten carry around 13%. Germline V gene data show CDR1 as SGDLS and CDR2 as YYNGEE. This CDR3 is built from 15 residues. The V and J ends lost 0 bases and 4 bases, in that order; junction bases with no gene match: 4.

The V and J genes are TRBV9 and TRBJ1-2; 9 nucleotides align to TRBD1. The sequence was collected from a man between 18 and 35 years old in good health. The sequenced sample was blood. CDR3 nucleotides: TGTGCCAGCAGCGTAGACAGGGGGCTTAGCTATGGCTACACCTTC. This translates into CASSVDRGLSYGYTF.